The rows below give T cell receptor beta chains drawn from one sample of a study of blood T cells in healthy people across ages. TCRdb reanalysed the 5' RACE reads using MiXCR and keeps one entry per CDR3 protein. Here the sample spans about 1,600,000 distinct CDR3 sequences, approximately 40% being singletons. Specimen: blood. These receptors came from a young woman in good health. The CDR3 runs from the conserved cysteine through the conserved F or W. Clone size is not always given. Where it is, it says once, few, many or a class for expanded clones.

V gene: TRBV6-5; J gene: TRBJ2-7; clone size: few; CDR3 protein: CASSYSSQGGYEQYF
V gene: TRBV12-3/TRBV12-4; J gene: TRBJ2-7; clone size: few; CDR3 protein: CASSYTSSYEQYF
V gene: TRBV5-1; J gene: TRBJ2-7; clone size: .; CDR3 protein: CASSLSPPYEQYF
V gene: TRBV19; J gene: TRBJ2-4; clone size: few; CDR3 protein: CAIADRVKNIQYF
V gene: TRBV28; J gene: TRBJ1-6; clone size: few; CDR3 protein: CASGTGPNIKSSPLHF
V gene: TRBV2; J gene: TRBJ2-7; clone size: .; CDR3 protein: CASIHPGVMDEQYF
V gene: TRBV21-1; J gene: TRBJ1-1; clone size: .; CDR3 protein: CASSKVPNEPEGNTEAFF
V gene: TRBV27; J gene: TRBJ2-3; clone size: few; CDR3 protein: CASTSRLAIDSDTQYF
V gene: TRBV20-1; J gene: TRBJ1-2; clone size: .; CDR3 protein: CSARWQDYGYTF
V gene: TRBV5-1; J gene: TRBJ2-1; clone size: many; CDR3 protein: CASSLVSNEQFF
V gene: TRBV11-2; J gene: TRBJ1-2; clone size: few; CDR3 protein: CASSEQGSRSYGYTF
V gene: TRBV30; J gene: TRBJ2-4; clone size: .; CDR3 protein: CAWSGWDIQYF
V gene: TRBV2; J gene: .; clone size: once; CDR3 protein: CASSQTRGGETQYF
V gene: TRBV2; J gene: TRBJ1-5; clone size: .; CDR3 protein: CASRPRDREIPSPQHF